A selection of T cell receptor beta chains follows, all from one sample in a study of blood T cell repertoires in COVID-19. The data were produced by immunoSEQ multiplex PCR, yet TCRdb's version contains in-frame clones alone and is incomplete. The sample lists a few hundred thousand clones, 83% occurring once. Material for sequencing was PBMCs or T cells enriched from blood (not recorded which). The receptors originated from a woman aged 45 to 65 who had recovered from COVID-19. The CDR3 runs from the conserved cysteine through the conserved F or W. A D gene is named only where the DNA matches it firmly. Some rows have no size entry. The others give once, few or many, or a class for an expanded clone.

TRBJ2-5 TRBD1 . TRBV7-3 CASSLTGVQETQYF TGTGCCAGCAGCTTGACAGGGGTTCAAGAGACCCAGTACTTC
TRBJ2-7 . few TRBV20-1 CSASRVEQYF TGCAGTGCTAGCCGGGTGGAGCAGTACTTC
TRBJ2-4 TRBD1 . TRBV6-2/TRBV6-3 CASSYSDRGKNIQYF TGTGCCAGCAGTTACTCGGACAGGGGGAAAAACATTCAGTACTTC
TRBJ1-6 . . TRBV2 CASRGAYNSPLHF TGTGCCAGCAGGGGCGCCTATAATTCACCCCTCCACTTT
TRBJ1-4 . . TRBV2 CASTLTGSNEKLFF TGTGCCAGCACTTTGACGGGATCTAATGAAAAACTGTTTTTT
TRBJ1-2 . . TRBV29-1 CSVDRDTSNYGYTF TGCAGCGTTGACCGGGACACCTCTAACTATGGCTACACCTTC
TRBJ1-1 TRBD1 . TRBV7-3 CASSTGVNTEAFF TGTGCCAGCAGCACAGGGGTGAACACTGAAGCTTTCTTT
TRBJ1-1 TRBD1 once TRBV4-2 CASSQGDRMNTEAFF TGTGCCAGCAGCCAAGGGGACAGGATGAACACTGAAGCTTTCTTT
TRBJ2-1 TRBD2 . TRBV5-1 CASSLGLAGVLGEQFF TGCGCCAGCAGCTTGGGACTAGCGGGAGTTCTTGGCGAGCAGTTCTTC
TRBJ2-2 TRBD1 . TRBV27 CASSSQQGRRTGELFF TGTGCCAGCAGTTCGCAACAGGGGCGGCGCACCGGGGAGCTGTTTTTT
TRBJ2-7 . . TRBV6-2/TRBV6-3 CASSAPGLSYEQYF TGTGCCAGCAGCGCCCCGGGACTCTCCTACGAGCAGTACTTC
TRBJ1-2 TRBD1 . TRBV6-5 CASTPGQANYGYTF TGTGCCAGCACCCCGGGACAGGCGAACTATGGCTACACCTTC
TRBJ2-2 TRBD1 . TRBV7-9 CASTKGARNTGELFF TGTGCCAGCACGAAGGGGGCGCGGAACACCGGGGAGCTGTTTTTT
TRBJ2-1 . . TRBV19 CASSMSDSNNEQFF TGTGCCAGTAGCATGAGTGACAGCAACAATGAGCAGTTCTTC
TRBJ1-2 TRBD1 . TRBV19 CASRRQGPGYTF TGTGCCAGTAGGAGACAGGGGCCCGGCTACACCTTC
TRBJ1-4 . . TRBV15 CATSIYARLNEKLFF TGTGCCACCAGCATTTACGCTAGATTGAATGAAAAACTGTTTTTT
TRBJ1-1 . . TRBV12-3/TRBV12-4 CASSLSSVVKAFF TGTGCCAGCAGTTTGTCTTCCGTTGTTAAAGCTTTCTTT
TRBJ2-5 . once TRBV11-2 CASSPSFGSVETQYF TGTGCCAGCAGCCCCTCGTTTGGGAGCGTTGAGACCCAGTACTTC
TRBJ1-6 TRBD1 . TRBV6-6 CASSTPSTGHNSPLHF TGTGCCAGCAGTACTCCATCGACAGGGCATAATTCACCCCTCCACTTT
TRBJ2-3 . . TRBV2 CASPSSSTDTQYF TGTGCCAGCCCGTCCTCTAGCACAGATACGCAGTATTTT
TRBJ2-7 . . TRBV27 CASSLGAPEIGWNEQYF TGTGCCAGCAGTTTAGGGGCGCCGGAGATTGGGTGGAACGAGCAGTACTTC
TRBJ2-1 TRBD2 once TRBV5-8 CASSFRLAGGRNEQFF TGTGCCAGCAGCTTCCGACTAGCGGGAGGGCGCAATGAGCAGTTCTTC
TRBJ1-6 . . TRBV10-2 CASLPGYNSPLHF TGTGCCAGCCTCCCGGGTTATAATTCACCCCTCCACTTT
TRBJ2-7 . once TRBV3-1/TRBV3-2 CASSQDGQINYEQYF TGTGCCAGCAGCCAAGATGGGCAGATTAACTACGAGCAGTACTTC
TRBJ1-6 . . TRBV30 CAWSVIRDGSPLHF TGTGCCTGGAGTGTCATCCGCGATGGTTCACCCCTCCACTTT
TRBJ2-7 . once TRBV7-8 CASSPPGLASYEQYF TGTGCCAGCAGCCCACCGGGTTTGGCCTCCTACGAGCAGTACTTC
TRBJ2-5 . few TRBV12-3/TRBV12-4 CASSLSALETQYF TGTGCCAGCAGTCTCAGCGCCCTAGAGACCCAGTACTTC
TRBJ1-5 . . TRBV5-6 CASSLRAGPAQPQHF TGTGCCAGCAGCTTGCGAGCTGGTCCCGCTCAGCCCCAGCATTTT
TRBJ2-7 . . TRBV27 CASSFTSARDEQYF TGTGCCAGCAGTTTCACCTCTGCGCGCGACGAGCAGTACTTC
TRBJ1-3 . . TRBV7-2 CASSRWGDTIYF TGTGCCAGCAGCAGGTGGGGGGACACCATATATTTT
TRBJ2-1 TRBD2 . TRBV10-3 CAISPGLADEQFF TGTGCCATCAGTCCGGGACTAGCGGACGAGCAGTTCTTC
TRBJ2-2 . . TRBV6-5 CASSYGQSTGELFF TGTGCCAGCAGTTACGGACAGAGCACCGGGGAGCTGTTTTTT
TRBJ1-3 TRBD1 . TRBV6-5 CASRERQGWGNTIYF TGTGCCAGCAGGGAGAGACAGGGATGGGGAAACACCATATATTTT
TRBJ1-1 . . TRBV2 CASSERGGNTEAFF TGTGCCAGCAGTGAAAGGGGGGGGAACACTGAAGCTTTCTTT
TRBJ1-1 TRBD1 once TRBV11-1 CASSSGTGGNTEAFF TGTGCCAGCAGCTCAGGGACAGGGGGCAACACTGAAGCTTTCTTT
TRBJ2-1 TRBD2 . TRBV3-1/TRBV3-2 CASSQGASGRGVDEQFF TGTGCCAGCAGCCAAGGCGCTAGCGGGAGAGGGGTCGATGAGCAGTTCTTC
TRBJ2-1 TRBD1 . TRBV5-1 CASSSGTGGYNEQFF TGCGCCAGCAGCTCTGGGACAGGCGGGTACAATGAGCAGTTCTTC
TRBJ2-2 TRBD1 . TRBV2 CASSPDRAGTGELFF TGTGCCAGCAGCCCAGACAGGGCGGGCACCGGGGAGCTGTTTTTT
TRBJ1-3 TRBD1 . TRBV4-2 CASSQIGQGNENTIYF TGTGCCAGCAGCCAGATCGGACAGGGTAACGAAAACACCATATATTTT
TRBJ1-2 . . TRBV3-1/TRBV3-2 CASSQGRNYRGGYTF TGTGCCAGCAGCCAAGGGAGGAACTACCGCGGAGGCTACACCTTC